The clone carrying this TCR beta chain was seen repeatedly, ten times or more. The sample's time point: pre-sensitization, week 0. Treatment in this sample: therapeutic diphenylcyclopropenone sensitization with weekly scalp DPC. The record originates from a study of human T cells and chemical hapten exposure. About the study: Alopecia universalis, totalis or areata was present in patients who were mostly female.

Trimming took 6 bases from V and 6 from J, leaving 11 bases between them. The CDR3 has 13 amino acids. The germline V gene has CDR1 SGHAT and CDR2 FQNNGV. Single cDNA molecules in the library carried unique molecular identifiers attached during preparation. TCRdb reprocessed the RACE reads with MiXCR, giving one entry per CDR3 protein. Of 300,000 to 450,000 distinct CDR3 sequences in the sample, 5.5% were seen once. This chain uses TRBV11-2 with TRBJ1-4; the D is unclear. Material: whole blood, obtained in connection with sensitization to the hapten diphenylcyclopropenone (DPC). The source of this sequence is a woman younger than 35 with alopecia areata. Some clones in this sample may be carry-over from other donors' samples. CDR3 sequence: CASRGFNDEKLFF. In DNA form, the CDR3 reads TGTGCCAGCAGGGGGTTTAACGATGAAAAACTGTTTTTT.